The table lists the clone carrying this TCR beta chain with many counts. Its antigen is currently unknown. These data are taken from a study of CD8 T cells in ankylosing spondylitis. General study results and limits: Disease-linked clones, CD8+, were relatively rare in peripheral blood.

MiXCR, run by TCRdb on the 5' RACE reads, gives a single entry per CDR3 protein. The sample includes about 150,000 distinct CDR3 sequences, 25% to 35% of them seen just once. The specimen was synovial fluid, either unsorted or a sorted T cell fraction (not recorded which). This TCR was sampled from a male donor with ankylosing spondylitis.

This CDR3 is CASSQGLAGAYEQYF. The DNA of the CDR3 is TGCGCCAGCAGCCAAGGGCTAGCGGGGGCCTACGAGCAGTACTTC. The V gene is TRBV4-1, the J gene TRBJ2-7, with 10 bases matching TRBD2. The CDR3 is 15 residues long. Germline CDR1 and CDR2: MGHRA and YSYEKL. V shed 1 base, J shed 2 bases, and the junction held 2 bases outside the gene matches.